This T cell receptor (beta chain) was recovered during a study of blood T cell repertoires in COVID-19. Whole-study context: T cells, B-cell-depleted T cells, or PBMCs supplied cDNA or gDNA.

After removal of 4 bases from V and 4 bases from J, the junction contained 2 bases not matched to a gene. In germline, CDR1 is SGHKS, CDR2 YYEKEE (reference sequence). The CDR3 totals 13 residues. Repertoires were generated with immunoSEQ multiplex PCR, while TCRdb's copy carries only in-frame clones and drops some. The table lists approximately 11,000 clones, 75% to 90% of them singletons. Sequencing was performed on peripheral blood. The TCR was taken from a human donor in a cohort sampled during active COVID-19. The rearrangement links TRBV5-5 to TRBJ2-7; 10 bases are a match to TRBD1. CDR3 DNA: TGTGCCAGCAGCCGGGACAGGGGTTACGAGCAGTACTTC. Protein sequence: CASSRDRGYEQYF.